One and the same sample provided the 5 T cell receptor beta chains below, sequenced in a study of CXCR3-negative and CXCR3-positive naive CD8 T cells. Each TRB cDNA library was prepared by 5' RACE (with UMI labels). No DNA is given; TCRdb re-called the 5' RACE reads and lists each CDR3 protein once. The clone table shows some 56,000 distinct CDR3 sequences, with the ten largest holding more than 20%. The sample was memory CD8+ T cells from blood. All receptors come from a human donor in good health. Some clones in this sample may be carry-over from other donors' samples.

The rearrangement joins TRBV2 to TRBJ2-1; TCRdb proposes TRBD1, but this gene call is untestable without DNA. This CDR3 has 12 amino acids. Per germline, CDR1 SNHLY and CDR2 FYNNEI. CDR3 protein: CASGHNRDEQFF.

The chain joins TRBV20-1 to TRBJ2-1; without DNA, the TCRdb call of TRBD2 cannot be checked. CDR1 and CDR2 (germline): DFQATT, SNEGSKA (reference sequence). This CDR3 spans 13 amino acids. The CDR3: CSGDGSAYNEQFF.

V gene TRBV5-1 combines with J gene TRBJ2-1; the TCRdb call, TRBD1, lacks DNA for checking. CDR1 and CDR2 from the germline V gene are SGHRS and YFSETQ. The CDR3 extends over 14 amino acids. CDR3 protein: CASSADRIDNEQFF.

The chain employs TRBV19 and TRBJ2-7; there is no DNA to check the TCRdb D call of TRBD1. Germline values: CDR1 LNHDA, CDR2 SQIVND (reference sequence). The CDR3 totals 14 residues. The CDR3 sequence: CASSFGTGNYEQYF.

The CDR3 is CATSVIPGGAGELFF. The chain recombines TRBV15 with TRBJ2-2; the TRBD2 assignment by TCRdb is unverifiable without DNA. CDR3 length: 15 residues. Germline V gene sequence: CDR1 LNHNV, CDR2 YYDKDF (reference sequence).